The 25 T cell receptor beta chains below come from one sample, sequenced in a study of control samples from healthy donors and cancer patients. Using immunoSEQ multiplex PCR, the repertoire was profiled, and TCRdb retains in-frame clones only, with some absent. The table records 100,000 to 150,000 clones, around 92% of them present only once. Sequencing input: PBMCs. The receptors derive from an elderly man with head and neck cancer.

Note on this clone: Other DNA sequences in the sample encode the same CDR3. The chain uses TRBV15 and TRBJ2-5; no clear D gene. Trimming pared 0 bases from V and 3 bases from J, leaving 2 bases between. The CDR3 is made up of 12 amino acids. In germline, CDR1 is LNHNV, CDR2 YYDKDF (reference sequence). The CDR3 loop reads CATSRDKETQYF. As DNA, the CDR3 is TGTGCCACCAGCAGAGATAAAGAGACCCAGTACTTC.

The rearrangement links TRBV4-1 to TRBJ2-1; 10 bases fit TRBD2. Trimming removed 6 bases from V and 5 bases from J; junction bases left unmatched: 7. This CDR3 has 15 residues. Germline V lookup: CDR1 MGHRA, CDR2 YSYEKL. CDR3 amino acids: CASSPLSGGHNEQFF. DNA of the CDR3: TGCGCCAGCAGTCCTCTTAGCGGGGGGCACAATGAGCAGTTCTTC.

The gene calls are TRBV18 and TRBJ1-2; D not resolved. V was trimmed by 4 bases and J by 5 bases, leaving 14 bases between them. The germline V gene has CDR1 KGHSH and CDR2 LQKENI. This CDR3 contains 14 residues. This CDR3 is CASSRDAGGYGYTF. The CDR3 region has the DNA TGTGCCAGCTCACGTGACGCGGGCGGGTATGGCTACACCTTC. The entire variable domain, with the rest obtained from reference TRBV18 and TRBJ1-2, is as follows: NAGVMQNPRHLVRRRGQEARLRCSPMKGHSHVYWYRQLPEEGLKFMVYLQKENIIDESGMPKERFSAEFPKEGPSILRIQQVVRGDSAAYFCASSRDAGGYGYTFGSGTRLTVV.

This clone was seen once. The chain combines TRBV6-5 with TRBJ1-1, with 9 nucleotides matching TRBD1. This CDR3 has 16 residues. V lost 4 bases, J lost 0 bases, and 6 bases stayed unmatched. Germline V lookup: CDR1 MNHEY, CDR2 SVGAGI. The CDR3 protein is CASSSGTGTMNTEAFF. The CDR3 bases are TGTGCCAGCAGTTCCGGGACAGGGACGATGAACACTGAAGCTTTCTTT.

The chain links TRBV2 to TRBJ1-1, with D possibly TRBD1 on 5 matching bases. Germline V gene lookup returns CDR1 SNHLY and CDR2 FYNNEI. V lost 3 bases and J lost 5, with 13 bases in between. The CDR3 covers 14 residues. In nucleotides, the CDR3 is TGTGCCAGCAGTGATTGGGGGGGGGAGACTGAAGCTTTCTTT. This sequence encodes CASSDWGGETEAFF.

In this sample, this clone turned up a few times. V usage is TRBV30 and J usage is TRBJ2-7; D remains unclear. The CDR3 has 12 residues. Per germline, CDR1 GTSNPN and CDR2 SVGIG (reference sequence). With 2 bases removed from V and 0 bases from J, the gap between germline ends came to 5 bases. CDR3 DNA: TGTGCCTGGAGTCCTAGCTCCTACGAGCAGTACTTC. It codes for CAWSPSSYEQYF.

The J gene is TRBJ1-4, the V gene TRBV6-2 or TRBV6-3, with a weak D call TRBD1 (5 bases). Germline V gene data show CDR1 as MNHEY and CDR2 as SVGEGT. The CDR3 is 15 amino acids. Trimming removed 6 bases at V and 2 bases at J, with 13 bases between. The CDR3 nucleotides read TGTGCCAGCAGACCTCAGGGTCTGACTAATGAAAAACTGTTTTTT. It is translated as CASRPQGLTNEKLFF.

The chain has TRBV6-5 and TRBJ2-7, with a weak D call TRBD2 (5 bases). The CDR3 contains 13 residues. Germline CDR1 reads MNHEY; CDR2 reads SVGAGI. Trimming removed 6 bases from V and 2 bases from J, with 11 bases in between. CDR3 nucleotides: TGTGCCAGCAGATCGGGATTCCCCTACGAGCAGTACTTC. Protein sequence: CASRSGFPYEQYF.

The CDR3, as DNA: TGTGCCTGGAGTAAAGGGGTAACTAATGAAAAACTGTTTTTT. As protein: CAWSKGVTNEKLFF. The chain carries TRBV30 and TRBJ1-4, with a possible D match to TRBD1 (5 bases). CDR1 is GTSNPN and CDR2 is SVGIG in the germline V gene (reference sequence). Trimming stripped 2 bases from V and 1 base from J, with 8 bases between. The CDR3 contains 14 residues.

The chain recombines TRBV9 with TRBJ1-5; 8 bases are a match to TRBD1. Trimming cost V 0 bases and J 6 bases; bases outside gene matches: 2. The CDR3 is 14 residues long. Germline-derived CDR1 and CDR2 are SGDLS and YYNGEE. The CDR3 region is CASSVGDRSQPQHF. The CDR3 DNA sequence: TGTGCCAGCAGCGTAGGGGACAGGAGTCAGCCCCAGCATTTT.

The chain uses TRBV2 and TRBJ1-2; D gene unclear. The V end was cut by 7 bases, the J end by 3 bases, with 9 bases between. The CDR3 runs to 12 residues. In germline, CDR1 is SNHLY, CDR2 FYNNEI. The CDR3 loop reads CASNRHDYGYTF. The CDR3 coding sequence is TGTGCCAGCAATAGGCATGACTATGGCTACACCTTC. The full variable domain, rest sourced from reference TRBV2 and TRBJ1-2, is EPEVTQTPSHQVTQMGQEVILRCVPISNHLYFYWYRQILGQKVEFLVSFYNNEISEKSEIFDDQFSVERPDGSNFTLKIRSTKLEDSAMYFCASNRHDYGYTFGSGTRLTVV.

In its sample, this clone was seen once. For the CDR3, the DNA is TGTGCCAGCAGCTTGTTGACTAGCGGGGGCTATGATACGCAGTATTTT. It encodes CASSLLTSGGYDTQYF. The chain employs TRBV5-4 and TRBJ2-3; 12 bases line up with TRBD2. This CDR3 contains 16 residues. Germline CDR1 and CDR2: SGHNT and YYREEE (reference sequence). After removal of 1 base from V and 6 bases from J, the junction contained 6 bases not matched to a gene.

This chain uses TRBV18 with TRBJ1-5; D not certain. CDR3 length: 13 amino acids. V lost 4 bases to trimming and J lost 5 bases, with 9 bases between them. The germline V gene encodes CDR1 KGHSH and CDR2 LQKENI. The CDR3 bases are TGTGCCAGCTCACTCGAGGAGGATCAGCCCCAGCATTTT. Residues: CASSLEEDQPQHF.

The chain combines TRBV5-1 with TRBJ1-1; TRBD1 is a possible D gene (6 bases). From germline, CDR1 is SGHRS and CDR2 YFSETQ. The CDR3 covers 15 residues. V was shortened by 3 bases and J by 0 bases, with 12 bases between the two germline ends. The chain's CDR3 is CASSWGGGMNTEAFF. The CDR3 region has the DNA TGCGCCAGCAGCTGGGGGGGCGGCATGAACACTGAAGCTTTCTTT.

The chain carries TRBV30 and TRBJ2-6; D may be TRBD2 (5 bases). Germline V lookup: CDR1 GTSNPN, CDR2 SVGIG (reference sequence). The CDR3 is 14 amino acids. The V end lost 5 bases, the J end lost 6 bases, and 14 bases lay between the germline ends. The CDR3 region has the DNA TGTGCCTGGGCGAAGACTACTAAGGCCAACGTCCTGACTTTC. Encoded protein: CAWAKTTKANVLTF.

This chain links TRBV10-2 with TRBJ1-1; D uncertain. CDR3 length: 13 residues. Germline V gene lookup returns CDR1 WSHSY and CDR2 SAAADI. V gave up 4 bases and J gave up 4 bases, with 10 bases separating them. The CDR3 is CASSVNILTEAFF. CDR3 sequence (DNA): TGCGCCAGCAGTGTAAACATTCTCACTGAAGCTTTCTTT.

V is TRBV6-5 and J is TRBJ2-3; TRBD1 might be the D (5 bases). The CDR3 totals 13 residues. The V end lost 0 bases, the J end lost 7 bases, and 8 bases lay between the germline ends. Germline CDR1 MNHEY, CDR2 SVGAGI. Written as DNA, the CDR3 is TGTGCCAGCAGTTACTCAGGGGTCCATACGCAGTATTTT. It encodes CASSYSGVHTQYF.

The V and J genes are TRBV12-3 or TRBV12-4 and TRBJ1-1; D possibly corresponds to TRBD1 (6 bases). The V end lost 1 base, the J end lost 11 bases, and 14 bases lay between the germline ends. This CDR3 contains 13 residues. As DNA, the CDR3 is TGTGCCAGCAGTTTAGTGGGGGGCGGGGCCGCTTTCTTT. Amino acid sequence: CASSLVGGGAAFF.

V is TRBV24-1 and J is TRBJ1-5, with D maybe TRBD1 (6 bases). The CDR3 is 17 amino acids. CDR1 and CDR2 from the germline V gene are KGHDR and SFDVKD. Trimming took off 11 bases at V and 7 bases at J, with 29 bases between the two ends. The CDR3 sequence is CAIPLMPGHGSGQPQHF. CDR3 nucleotide sequence: TGTGCCATCCCTTTAATGCCGGGACATGGATCGGGGCAGCCCCAGCATTTT.

This chain connects TRBV30 to TRBJ1-2, with no clear D. V lost 0 bases and J 4 bases, leaving 12 bases between the germline ends. The CDR3 covers 14 residues. The germline V gene encodes CDR1 GTSNPN and CDR2 SVGIG (reference sequence). CDR3 in DNA: TGTGCCTGGAGTGTAATGGACGGCCTCTATGGCTACACCTTC. Protein sequence: CAWSVMDGLYGYTF.

V and J are TRBV4-3 and TRBJ2-1, with 7 positions matching TRBD1. The CDR3 is made up of 17 amino acids. Germline CDR1 LGHNA, CDR2 YSLEER. V was clipped by 4 bases and J by 7 bases; unmatched bases: 16. CDR3 DNA sequence: TGCGCCAGCAGCCCCGGGACAGTGGGGTTTGGGGAGAATGAGCAGTTCTTC. This translates into CASSPGTVGFGENEQFF.

In its sample, this clone was seen once. The J gene is TRBJ1-5, the V gene TRBV19, with D unresolved. CDR1 LNHDA and CDR2 SQIVND come from the germline V gene (reference sequence). V dropped 5 bases and J dropped 1 base, with 12 bases sitting between them. The CDR3 sequence is 15 residues long. In DNA form, the CDR3 reads TGTGCCAGTAGTCGACGGACGGAGAGCAATCAGCCCCAGCATTTT. It specifies CASSRRTESNQPQHF.

Comments on this clone: One end of the junction varies from germline; a read error may be responsible. V usage is TRBV28 and J usage is TRBJ1-1, with TRBD1 identical over 9 bases. CDR3 size: 11 residues. Germline CDR1 and CDR2: MDHEN and SYDVKM. The CDR3 DNA reads TGTGCCAGCAGTACACAGGGGGCGCCGGATTTT. Protein product: CASSTQGAPDF.

The gene calls are TRBV7-9 and TRBJ1-5; D is unresolved. The germline V gene encodes CDR1 SEHNR and CDR2 FQNEAQ (reference sequence). The CDR3 consists of 12 residues. The germline V and J ends were trimmed by 0 bases and 7 bases, with 4 bases remaining between them. CDR3 sequence (DNA): TGTGCCAGCAGCTTAGCGGGCCAGCCCCAGCATTTT. Residues: CASSLAGQPQHF. Supplemented by reference TRBV7-9 and TRBJ1-5, the full variable domain reads DTGVSQNPRHKITKRGQNVTFRCDPISEHNRLYWYRQTLGQGPEFLTYFQNEAQLEKSRLLSDRFSAERPKGSFSTLEIQRTEQGDSAMYLCASSLAGQPQHFGDGTRLSIL.

The V call is TRBV14, the J call TRBJ2-7, with 8 nucleotides matching TRBD1. This CDR3 is built from 14 residues. The junction had 2 bases not matched to a gene; V was cut back by 1 base and J by 3 bases. In germline, CDR1 is SGHDN, CDR2 FVKESK. Here the CDR3 reads CASSQGTGFYEQYF. CDR3 nucleotide sequence: TGTGCCAGCAGCCAAGGGACAGGGTTCTACGAGCAGTACTTC. Together with reference TRBV14 and TRBJ2-7, the CDR3 gives the full variable domain: EAGVTQFPSHSVIEKGQTVTLRCDPISGHDNLYWYRRVMGKEIKFLLHFVKESKQDESGMPNNRFLAERTGGTYSTLKVQPAELEDSGVYFCASSQGTGFYEQYFGPGTRLTVT.